Listed here is a single T cell receptor (beta chain). This entry belongs to a study of T cell responses to AZD1222 COVID-19 vaccine. Germline V CDR1 and CDR2: SGHAT, FQNNGV. Germline trimming cut 3 bases from V and 1 base from J; bases unmatched to any gene: 2. The CDR3 is 14 residues long. TCRdb keeps only in-frame clones here, not all; method: immunoSEQ multiplex PCR. The sample holds approximately 110,000 clones, over 75% seen once. This material consisted of peripheral blood, taken on day 0 of AZD1222 vaccination. The TCR sequence derives from an adult in good health. The rearrangement uses TRBV11-2 and TRBJ1-1; 7 nucleotides match TRBD1. The CDR3 DNA reads TGTGCCAGCAGCTTTCGACAGGGGAACACTGAAGCTTTCTTT. This sequence encodes CASSFRQGNTEAFF.